This T cell receptor (beta chain) was retrieved from a study of CD4+ T cells in melanoma. Findings and caveats of the study: Neoantigen-specific CD4+ T cells in melanoma reportedly had diverse differentiation states. A reported correlation linked neoantigen-specific CD4+ T cells to CD8+, macrophage and B cell function.

This CDR3 region has 14 residues. Trimming shortened V by 3 bases and J by 3 bases, and 10 bases separated the two germline ends. CDR1 is SGHNT and CDR2 is YYREEE in the germline V gene (reference sequence). In the case of this clone: As yet, its antigen is unknown.

Measured with immunoSEQ multiplex PCR; TCRdb has only the in-frame clones, and not every one. This sample has about 110,000 clones, with about nine tenths found just once. The sequence was collected from a human donor with melanoma. The V and J genes are TRBV5-4 and TRBJ1-5; D may be TRBD1 (5 bases). Material for sequencing was peripheral blood. Here the CDR3 reads CASSYRGSNQPQHF. CDR3 sequence (DNA): TGTGCCAGCAGCTACCGGGGCTCCAATCAGCCCCAGCATTTT.